This paragraph reports one TCR beta chain. The data belong to a study of blood T cell repertoires in COVID-19. The wider study: There were acute and convalescent COVID-19 samples, and they came from the United States, Italy and Spain. In each case, the material was cDNA or gDNA derived from T cells, B-cell-depleted T cells, or PBMCs.

Participant age was about 18 to 100 years, and participants resided in 25 or so US areas. CDR3 length: 13 amino acids. Germline V gene data show CDR1 as MNHEY and CDR2 as SVGAGI. Trimming left V 7 bases short and J 6 bases short, with 12 bases between. In the original workflow: Researchers report that nucleated cell counts were estimated from reference gene primer amplification. Measured with immunoSEQ multiplex PCR; TCRdb has only the in-frame clones, and not every one. Clone size and V and J calls were adopted from that table, with D and trimming inferred from the DNA. Among about 240,000 clones listed, around 86% were seen once.

Specimen: PBMCs or T cells enriched from blood (not recorded which). This TCR came from a woman aged 40 to 49 with acute COVID-19. The rearrangement links TRBV6-5 to TRBJ1-4; D unresolved. As DNA, the CDR3 is TGTGCCAGCACCGGGCCACTAGATGAAAAACTGTTTTTT. Its protein is CASTGPLDEKLFF.